The 16 T cell receptor beta chains below come from one sample, sequenced in a study of blood T cell repertoires in COVID-19. The repertoire was sequenced with immunoSEQ multiplex PCR; TCRdb's copy has only in-frame clones and lacks some. This table holds around 340,000 clones, about four fifths found once. What was sequenced was peripheral blood. The receptors stem from a man aged 25-45 years with active or convalescent COVID-19.

The CDR3 nucleotides are TGTGCCAGCAGGGAATACAGGGACACTGAAGCTTTCTTT. It specifies CASREYRDTEAFF. The V gene is TRBV2, the J gene TRBJ1-1; TRBD1 is a possible D gene (6 bases). The V end lost 6 bases, the J end lost 3 bases, and 11 bases lay between the germline ends. Germline CDR1 and CDR2: SNHLY and FYNNEI. The CDR3 is 13 residues long.

The chain joins TRBV25-1 to TRBJ1-2; D may be TRBD1 (5 bases). This CDR3 region has 13 residues. CDR1 MGHDK and CDR2 SYGVNS come from the germline V gene. Trimming pared 2 bases from V and 4 bases from J, leaving 8 bases between. The DNA of the CDR3 is TGTGCCAGCAGTGAACGGGGGACCTATGGCTACACCTTC. Its protein product is CASSERGTYGYTF.

This chain connects TRBV5-4 to TRBJ1-3; D ambiguous. Looked up from germline, CDR1 is SGHNT and CDR2 is YYREEE (reference sequence). The V and J ends lost 0 bases and 0 bases respectively, with 16 bases between them. This CDR3 region has 18 residues. The CDR3 region has the DNA TGTGCCAGCAGCTTGGCCTCCCCAGGTTCTTTCTCTGGAAACACCATATATTTT. Amino acid sequence: CASSLASPGSFSGNTIYF.

The chain links TRBV6-2 or TRBV6-3 to TRBJ2-7; the match to TRBD1 covers 10 bases. V shed 6 bases and J 3 bases; nucleotides not matched to a gene: 8. The length of the CDR3 is 15 residues. Per the germline V gene, CDR1 is MNHEY and CDR2 is SVGEGT. The CDR3 is CASSRGQGKLYEQYF. The CDR3 DNA follows: TGTGCCAGCAGCCGGGGACAGGGGAAACTCTACGAGCAGTACTTC.

The chain couples TRBV5-1 to TRBJ1-6; TRBD1 aligns across 9 bases. The CDR3 spans 18 residues. V gave up 4 bases and J gave up 9 bases; unmatched junction bases: 17. CDR1 and CDR2 (germline): SGHRS, YFSETQ. CDR3 coding DNA: TGCGCCAGCAGCGGAAAACCGGGACAGGGAGCGCAGGGTTCACCCCTCCACTTT. Encoded protein: CASSGKPGQGAQGSPLHF.

The chain combines TRBV12-3 or TRBV12-4 with TRBJ1-2, with TRBD1 matching over 8 bases. The ends lost 6 bases at V and 7 bases at J; junction bases unmatched: 4. The CDR3 sequence is 12 residues long. This chain's CDR3 is CASSRTGIGYTF. CDR3 DNA: TGTGCCAGCAGCCGGACAGGGATTGGCTACACCTTC.

This clone was counted a single time. This chain connects TRBV3-1 (or the pseudogene TRBV3-2) to TRBJ2-3, with 9 nucleotides matching TRBD1. The CDR3 has 16 amino acids. Germline V gene lookup returns CDR1 LGHDT and CDR2 YNNKEL (reference sequence). The junction had 9 bases not matched to a gene; V was cut back by 4 bases and J by 4 bases. CDR3 DNA sequence: TGTGCCAGCAGCCCGACTCCGGGACAGGGCCCAGATACGCAGTATTTT. Translating gives CASSPTPGQGPDTQYF.

The V call is TRBV4-3, the J call TRBJ2-7, with no clear D. The CDR3 is made up of 16 amino acids. Germline CDR1 is LGHNA and CDR2 is YSLEER. Trimming left V 1 base short and J 2 bases short, with 15 bases between. CDR3: CASSQVLETYTYEQYF. The CDR3, as DNA: TGCGCCAGCAGCCAAGTACTCGAGACATACACCTACGAGCAGTACTTC.

The rearrangement uses TRBV15 and TRBJ1-1, with a possible D match to TRBD1 (6 bases). In germline, CDR1 is LNHNV, CDR2 YYDKDF (reference sequence). Trimming stripped 8 bases from V and 3 bases from J, with 19 bases between. The CDR3 has 15 amino acids. The CDR3 here is CATALKGGLDTEAFF. Here the CDR3 DNA reads TGTGCCACCGCTCTTAAAGGGGGTCTCGACACTGAAGCTTTCTTT.

The chain is built from TRBV19 and TRBJ1-6; 10 bases align to TRBD1. J was trimmed by 3 bases and V by 7 bases; bases with no gene match: 9. The CDR3 totals 17 residues. CDR1 and CDR2 from the germline V gene are LNHDA and SQIVND (reference sequence). As DNA, the CDR3 is TGTGCCAGTAAGCCGGGACAGGGGCTCCGCTATAATTCACCCCTCCACTTT. Translation: CASKPGQGLRYNSPLHF.

In this sample, this clone turned up a few times. This rearrangement joins TRBV4-1 to TRBJ2-2; possible D gene TRBD1, 5 bases. The CDR3 consists of 15 residues. CDR1 is MGHRA and CDR2 is YSYEKL in the germline V gene. Trimming removed 2 bases at V and 0 bases at J, with 7 bases between. Written as DNA, the CDR3 is TGCGCCAGCAGCCAATTACAGGCGAACACCGGGGAGCTGTTTTTT. This sequence encodes CASSQLQANTGELFF.

The CDR3 region is CASSSGLAGEYEQFF. CDR3 DNA: TGTGCCAGCAGCTCGGGACTAGCGGGAGAGTATGAGCAGTTCTTC. V usage is TRBV7-3 and J usage is TRBJ2-1, with 14 nucleotides matching TRBD2. There are 15 residues in the CDR3. CDR1 is SGHTA and CDR2 is FQGTGA in the germline V gene. V shed 4 bases, J shed 8 bases, and the junction held 4 bases outside the gene matches.

V usage is TRBV27 and J usage is TRBJ2-7; possible D gene TRBD2, 5 bases. The CDR3 is made up of 13 amino acids. Looked up from germline, CDR1 is MNHEY and CDR2 is SMNVEV (reference sequence). Trimming took 7 bases from V and 0 from J, leaving 10 bases between them. For the CDR3, the DNA is TGTGCCAGCAAAGTACGGGGCTCCTACGAGCAGTACTTC. It codes for CASKVRGSYEQYF.

The chain joins TRBV2 to TRBJ2-3, with D possibly matching TRBD1 (6 bases). The CDR3 extends over 15 amino acids. In germline, CDR1 is SNHLY, CDR2 FYNNEI. With 7 bases removed from V and 4 bases from J, the gap between germline ends came to 18 bases. The CDR3 spells CASNGARGGADTQYF. The CDR3 DNA reads TGTGCCAGCAATGGGGCCAGGGGTGGCGCAGATACGCAGTATTTT.

The sample holds one count of this clone. The rearrangement links TRBV14 to TRBJ2-3; 8 nucleotides agree with TRBD2. The germline CDR1 and CDR2 sequences are SGHDN and FVKESK. CDR3 length: 15 amino acids. Trimming at V came to 2 bases and at J to 0 bases, leaving 1 base not matched to a gene. The CDR3 protein is CASSQQRGSTDTQYF. The CDR3 nucleotides read TGTGCCAGCAGCCAACAGCGGGGGAGCACAGATACGCAGTATTTT.

This sequence joins TRBV18 and TRBJ1-5, with TRBD1 identical over 7 bases. Germline V CDR1 and CDR2: KGHSH, LQKENI. The trim removed 2 bases at V and 5 bases at J, leaving 3 bases unmatched. This CDR3 has 14 amino acids. This CDR3 is CASSPVGGDQPQHF. DNA of the CDR3: TGTGCCAGCTCACCAGTAGGGGGCGATCAGCCCCAGCATTTT.